The entry below describes one T cell receptor (beta chain). Its antigen is currently unknown. These data are taken from a study of CD8 T cells in Susac syndrome. Broader study findings: TCR sequencing and HLA analysis covered a relatively small number of individuals.

Reverse transcription of roughly 0.45 to 1 ug RNA was carried out with random hexamers. TCRdb processed the immunoSEQ multiplex PCR reads anew with MiXCR; each CDR3 protein has one entry. The table shows 130,000 to 150,000 distinct CDR3 sequences, with approximately 94% occurring only once. The V and J ends lost 4 bases and 5 bases, in that order; junction bases with no gene match: 13. The CDR3 runs 16 residues. Germline lookup yields CDR1 SGHNT and CDR2 YYREEE (reference sequence). Negative isolation yielded CD4+ and CD8+ T cells, and FACS enriched TEMRA cells. The rearrangement links TRBV5-4 to TRBJ2-5; TRBD2 aligns across 8 bases. The source is a human donor in good health. The specimen was CD4+ T cells from PBMCs. CDR3 coding DNA: TGTGCCAGCAGCGCCCGGGGGGGGGCTTCTGGGGAGACCCAGTACTTC. Protein product: CASSARGGASGETQYF.